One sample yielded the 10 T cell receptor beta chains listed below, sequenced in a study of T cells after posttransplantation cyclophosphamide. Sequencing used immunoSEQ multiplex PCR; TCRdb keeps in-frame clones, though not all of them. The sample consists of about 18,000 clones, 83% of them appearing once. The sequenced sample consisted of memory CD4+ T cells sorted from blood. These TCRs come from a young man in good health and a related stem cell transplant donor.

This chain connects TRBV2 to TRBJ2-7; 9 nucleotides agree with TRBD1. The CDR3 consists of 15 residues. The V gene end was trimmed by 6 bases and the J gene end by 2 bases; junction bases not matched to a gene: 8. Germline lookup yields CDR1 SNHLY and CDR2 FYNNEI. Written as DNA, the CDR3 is TGTGCCAGCAGGGGGGACAGGGTTGGCCCCTACGAGCAGTACTTC. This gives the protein CASRGDRVGPYEQYF. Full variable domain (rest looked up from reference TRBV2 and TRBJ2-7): EPEVTQTPSHQVTQMGQEVILRCVPISNHLYFYWYRQILGQKVEFLVSFYNNEISEKSEIFDDQFSVERPDGSNFTLKIRSTKLEDSAMYFCASRGDRVGPYEQYFGPGTRLTVT.

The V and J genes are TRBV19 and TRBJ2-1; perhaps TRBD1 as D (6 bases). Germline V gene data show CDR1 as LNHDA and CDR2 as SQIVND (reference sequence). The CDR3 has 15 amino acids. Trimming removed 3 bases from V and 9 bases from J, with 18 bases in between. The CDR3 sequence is CASSITGVRGGEQFF. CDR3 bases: TGTGCCAGTAGTATTACTGGGGTCAGAGGGGGTGAGCAGTTCTTC.

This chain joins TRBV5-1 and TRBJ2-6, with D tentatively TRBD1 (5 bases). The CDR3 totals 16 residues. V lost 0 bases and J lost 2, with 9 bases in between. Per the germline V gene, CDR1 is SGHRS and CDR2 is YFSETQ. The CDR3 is CASSLVSGPGANVLTF. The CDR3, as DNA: TGCGCCAGCAGCTTGGTATCAGGGCCTGGGGCCAACGTCCTGACTTTC. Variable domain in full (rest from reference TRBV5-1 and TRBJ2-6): KAGVTQTPRYLIKTRGQQVTLSCSPISGHRSVSWYQQTPGQGLQFLFEYFSETQRNKGNFPGRFSGRQFSNSRSEMNVSTLELGDSALYLCASSLVSGPGANVLTFGAGSRLTVL.

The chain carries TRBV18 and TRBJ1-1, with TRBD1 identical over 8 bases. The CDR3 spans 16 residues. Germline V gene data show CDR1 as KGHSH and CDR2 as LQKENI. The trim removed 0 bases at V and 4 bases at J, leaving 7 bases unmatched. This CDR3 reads CASSPPQGARGTEAFF. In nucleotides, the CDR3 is TGTGCCAGCTCACCACCCCAGGGGGCGCGGGGCACTGAAGCTTTCTTT.

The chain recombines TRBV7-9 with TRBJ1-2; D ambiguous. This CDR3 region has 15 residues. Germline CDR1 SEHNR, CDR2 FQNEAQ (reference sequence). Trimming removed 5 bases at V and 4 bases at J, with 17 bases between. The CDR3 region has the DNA TGTGCCAGCAGCCCGAGTCTAACAGTGACCTATGGCTACACCTTC. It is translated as CASSPSLTVTYGYTF.

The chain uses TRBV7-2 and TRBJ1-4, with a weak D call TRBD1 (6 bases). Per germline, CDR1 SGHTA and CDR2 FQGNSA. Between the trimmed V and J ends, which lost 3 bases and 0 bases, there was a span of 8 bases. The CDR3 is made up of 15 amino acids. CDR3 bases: TGTGCCAGCAGCTTGACAGGACCAACTAATGAAAAACTGTTTTTT. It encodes CASSLTGPTNEKLFF.

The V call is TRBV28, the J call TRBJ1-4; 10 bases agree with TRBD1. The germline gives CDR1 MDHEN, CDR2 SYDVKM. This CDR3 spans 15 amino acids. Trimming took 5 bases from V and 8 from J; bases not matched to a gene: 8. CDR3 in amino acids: CASSLLRQGAEKLFF. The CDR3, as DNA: TGTGCCAGCAGTCTATTAAGACAGGGGGCAGAAAAACTGTTTTTT.

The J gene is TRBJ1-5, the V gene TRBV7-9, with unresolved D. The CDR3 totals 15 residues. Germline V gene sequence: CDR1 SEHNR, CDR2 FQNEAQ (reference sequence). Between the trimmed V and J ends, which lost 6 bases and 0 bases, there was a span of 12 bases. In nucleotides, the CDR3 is TGTGCCAGCAGGGCTAGGAAGAATAGCAATCAGCCCCAGCATTTT. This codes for CASRARKNSNQPQHF.

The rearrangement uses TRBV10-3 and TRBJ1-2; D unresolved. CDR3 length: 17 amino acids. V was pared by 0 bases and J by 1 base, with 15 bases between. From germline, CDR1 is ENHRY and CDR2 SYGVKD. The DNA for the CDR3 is TGTGCCATCAGTGAGTCACGACGGGGAGTGGATAACTATGGCTACACCTTC. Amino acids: CAISESRRGVDNYGYTF.

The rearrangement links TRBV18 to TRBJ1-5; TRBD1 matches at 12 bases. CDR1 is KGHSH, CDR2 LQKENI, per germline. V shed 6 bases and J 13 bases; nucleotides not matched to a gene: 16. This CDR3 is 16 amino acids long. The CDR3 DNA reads TGTGCCAGCTCGCTAGCCGGGACAGGGGGCTCGGGGGCGCAGCATTTT. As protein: CASSLAGTGGSGAQHF.